One sample yielded the 27 T cell receptor beta chains listed below, sequenced in a study of blood T cell repertoires in COVID-19. The assay was immunoSEQ multiplex PCR, and TCRdb's table has in-frame clones only and misses some. The sample consists of around 140,000 clones, approximately 84% of them appearing once. The sequenced sample was peripheral blood. The receptor source for this set is a woman older than 75 with acute or convalescent COVID-19.

The chain employs TRBV7-2 and TRBJ2-2; D gene ambiguous. The germline V and J ends were trimmed by 1 base and 2 bases, with 5 bases remaining between them. The CDR3 loop spans 14 amino acids. Germline V CDR1 and CDR2: SGHTA, FQGNSA. The CDR3 region has the DNA TGTGCCAGCAGCTTAGTGCGAAACACCGGGGAGCTGTTTTTT. Translation: CASSLVRNTGELFF.

This clone was detected once. This chain links TRBV7-8 with TRBJ1-5; 7 bases agree with TRBD1. Germline CDR1 is SGHVS and CDR2 is FQNEAQ. The CDR3 runs to 16 residues. The junction had 9 bases not matched to a gene; V was cut back by 5 bases and J by 2 bases. Here the CDR3 DNA reads TGTGCCAGCAGCGAACCACCTGGACAGGGCAATCAGCCCCAGCATTTT. It codes for CASSEPPGQGNQPQHF.

The chain uses TRBV19 and TRBJ2-3; D possibly corresponds to TRBD2 (5 bases). Germline assignment: CDR1 LNHDA and CDR2 SQIVND (reference sequence). CDR3 length: 14 residues. V was trimmed by 3 bases and J by 2 bases, leaving 9 bases between them. CDR3 sequence: CASSMRRATDTQYF. The CDR3 region has the DNA TGTGCCAGTAGTATGCGGCGGGCCACAGATACGCAGTATTTT. Supplemented by reference TRBV19 and TRBJ2-3, the full variable domain reads DGGITQSPKYLFRKEGQNVTLSCEQNLNHDAMYWYRQDPGQGLRLIYYSQIVNDFQKGDIAEGYSVSREKKESFPLTVTSAQKNPTAFYLCASSMRRATDTQYFGPGTRLTVL.

The chain couples TRBV7-2 to TRBJ2-1, with 11 positions matching TRBD1. The junction had 2 bases not matched to a gene; V was cut back by 4 bases and J by 6 bases. The germline gives CDR1 SGHTA, CDR2 FQGNSA. There are 14 residues in the CDR3. The CDR3 here is CASSSDRGLNEQFF. The CDR3 nucleotides are TGTGCCAGCAGCTCGGACAGGGGGCTCAATGAGCAGTTCTTC. Supplemented by reference TRBV7-2 and TRBJ2-1, the full variable domain reads GAGVSQSPSNKVTEKGKDVELRCDPISGHTALYWYRQSLGQGLEFLIYFQGNSAPDKSGLPSDRFSAERTGGSVSTLTIQRTQQEDSAVYLCASSSDRGLNEQFFGPGTRLTVL.

The chain has TRBV4-1 and TRBJ2-2; TRBD1 aligns across 9 bases. The CDR3 is 16 residues long. After removal of 2 bases from V and 0 bases from J, the junction contained 1 base not matched to a gene. Germline V CDR1 and CDR2: MGHRA, YSYEKL. CDR3 sequence (DNA): TGCGCCAGCAGCCAAAGACAGGGGGCGAACACCGGGGAGCTGTTTTTT. Translated, it gives CASSQRQGANTGELFF.

This clone was picked up one time. V gene TRBV29-1 combines with J gene TRBJ1-4; D is unclear. The V gene lost 0 bases and the J gene lost 8 bases, with 7 bases spanning the gap. Germline V gives CDR1 SQVTM, CDR2 ANQGSEA. The CDR3 sequence is 12 residues long. The chain's CDR3 is CSVEDPPEKLFF. CDR3 coding DNA: TGCAGCGTTGAAGATCCCCCGGAAAAACTGTTTTTT.

The chain links TRBV3-1 (or the pseudogene TRBV3-2) to TRBJ2-5; possible D gene TRBD1, 5 bases. Trimming stripped 0 bases from V and 10 bases from J, with 12 bases between. Germline CDR1 LGHDT, CDR2 YNNKEL (reference sequence). This CDR3 has 13 residues. The CDR3 spells CASSQEAFQGQYF. In DNA, the CDR3 is TGTGCCAGCAGCCAAGAAGCCTTTCAGGGCCAGTACTTC.

This chain's CDR3 is CSVRQAPGTEAFF. CDR3 nucleotides: TGCAGCGTTAGACAGGCCCCCGGCACTGAAGCTTTCTTT. The chain uses TRBV29-1 and TRBJ1-1; a weak D match, TRBD1 (6 bases). CDR3 length: 13 amino acids. The V end lost 5 bases, the J end lost 4 bases, and 14 bases lay between the germline ends. Germline V gives CDR1 SQVTM, CDR2 ANQGSEA.

The V call is TRBV15, the J call TRBJ1-5; tentatively, D is TRBD1 (6 bases). The CDR3 runs 17 residues. Per the germline V gene, CDR1 is LNHNV and CDR2 is YYDKDF (reference sequence). Trimming cost V 1 base and J 1 base, with 14 bases left between them. The CDR3: CATSRVPTGTSNQPQHF. The CDR3 DNA sequence: TGTGCCACCAGCAGAGTCCCAACGGGGACAAGCAATCAGCCCCAGCATTTT. Full variable domain (remainder filled in from reference TRBV15 and TRBJ1-5): DAMVIQNPRYQVTQFGKPVTLSCSQTLNHNVMYWYQQKSSQAPKLLFHYYDKDFNNEADTPDNFQSRRPNTSFCFLDIRSPGLGDTAMYLCATSRVPTGTSNQPQHFGDGTRLSIL.

This clone was detected only once. The V call is TRBV3-1 (or the pseudogene TRBV3-2), the J call TRBJ1-6; no definite D call. The germline V gene encodes CDR1 LGHDT and CDR2 YNNKEL (reference sequence). The CDR3 loop spans 15 amino acids. Trimming took 4 bases from V and 7 from J, leaving 14 bases between them. The CDR3 DNA sequence: TGTGCCAGCAGCCTCGGTCTGGGGAGGAATTCACCCCTCCACTTT. Translation: CASSLGLGRNSPLHF.

The chain recombines TRBV5-4 with TRBJ2-5; TRBD2 matches 10 bases. CDR1 SGHNT and CDR2 YYREEE come from the germline V gene (reference sequence). The J segment lost 3 bases and the V segment lost 7 bases, leaving 12 bases of the junction unmatched. This CDR3 is built from 16 residues. The CDR3 sequence: CASRPPGTSEEETQYF. CDR3 bases: TGTGCCAGCCGACCTCCCGGGACTAGCGAGGAAGAGACCCAGTACTTC.

CDR3 nucleotide sequence: TGTGCCAGCAGTGAGGGACAGGCCACAGATACGCAGTATTTT. Translated: CASSEGQATDTQYF. This rearrangement joins TRBV6-4 to TRBJ2-3; TRBD1 matches at 8 bases. The CDR3 spans 14 residues. The V gene end was trimmed by 3 bases and the J gene end by 2 bases; junction bases not matched to a gene: 1. The germline V gene encodes CDR1 MRHNA and CDR2 SNTAGT.

The rearrangement joins TRBV5-4 to TRBJ2-1; 10 nucleotides match TRBD1. From germline, CDR1 is SGHNT and CDR2 YYREEE (reference sequence). The ends lost 3 bases at V and 2 bases at J; junction bases unmatched: 5. The CDR3 is made up of 16 amino acids. This CDR3 reads CASSYPTGGAYNEQFF. CDR3 nucleotide sequence: TGTGCCAGCAGCTACCCGACAGGGGGCGCCTACAATGAGCAGTTCTTC.

The chain links TRBV2 to TRBJ2-7; TRBD1 matches 7 bases. The CDR3 totals 11 residues. The V gene end was trimmed by 11 bases and the J gene end by 3 bases; junction bases not matched to a gene: 4. Germline CDR1 is SNHLY and CDR2 is FYNNEI. CDR3 sequence reads: CARRQGYEQYF. CDR3 DNA: TGTGCCCGTAGACAGGGCTACGAGCAGTACTTC.

The chain carries TRBV30 and TRBJ1-2; D is uncertain. Trimming left V 6 bases short and J 7 bases short, with 18 bases between. There are 13 residues in the CDR3. Germline CDR1 is GTSNPN and CDR2 is SVGIG (reference sequence). The CDR3 region has the DNA TGTGCCTGCCATTTGACACGGTTCGGTGGCTACACCTTC. Its protein product is CACHLTRFGGYTF.

This chain joins TRBV15 and TRBJ1-5; D not resolved. The V end was cut by 0 bases, the J end by 2 bases, with 8 bases between. CDR1 and CDR2 from the germline V gene are LNHNV and YYDKDF (reference sequence). The CDR3 sequence is 15 residues long. The chain's CDR3 is CATSRDFTGNQPQHF. The CDR3 nucleotides are TGTGCCACCAGCAGAGACTTTACAGGCAATCAGCCCCAGCATTTT. The full variable domain, completed using reference TRBV15 and TRBJ1-5, is DAMVIQNPRYQVTQFGKPVTLSCSQTLNHNVMYWYQQKSSQAPKLLFHYYDKDFNNEADTPDNFQSRRPNTSFCFLDIRSPGLGDTAMYLCATSRDFTGNQPQHFGDGTRLSIL.

The chain employs TRBV4-1 and TRBJ2-3, with TRBD2 matching 7 bases. Germline V gene lookup returns CDR1 MGHRA and CDR2 YSYEKL. V dropped 0 bases and J dropped 3; count of bases not matched to a gene: 9. The CDR3 extends over 17 amino acids. The CDR3 is CASSQEGLGGRTDTQYF. The CDR3, as DNA: TGCGCCAGCAGCCAAGAGGGGTTGGGCGGGAGAACAGATACGCAGTATTTT.

Concerning this clone itself: Other DNA sequences in the same sample also yield this CDR3. The chain links TRBV10-3 to TRBJ1-1, with 9 bases that match TRBD1. The CDR3 totals 13 residues. Germline V lookup: CDR1 ENHRY, CDR2 SYGVKD. Unmatched junction bases numbered 3, after V lost 6 bases and J lost 4 bases. The CDR3 nucleotides are TGTGCCATCAGAGACAGGGGGGGCACTGAAGCTTTCTTT. Translating it yields CAIRDRGGTEAFF.

V and J are TRBV7-2 and TRBJ2-7, with TRBD2 matching 10 bases. CDR3 length equals 17 residues. Germline V lookup: CDR1 SGHTA, CDR2 FQGNSA. Germline trimming cut 2 bases from V and 3 bases from J; bases unmatched to any gene: 10. CDR3 sequence (DNA): TGTGCCAGCAGCTTATGGCGAGCGGGAGGGAAATACTACGAGCAGTACTTC. Translation: CASSLWRAGGKYYEQYF.

The rearrangement uses TRBV7-2 and TRBJ1-5; perhaps TRBD1 as D (5 bases). This CDR3 is 14 amino acids long. Germline lookup yields CDR1 SGHTA and CDR2 FQGNSA. Trimming took off 5 bases at V and 3 bases at J, with 11 bases between the two ends. The DNA of the CDR3 is TGTGCCAGCAGCAGGGCAGGGCCCAATCAGCCCCAGCATTTT. Protein: CASSRAGPNQPQHF. Filled out from reference TRBV7-2 and TRBJ1-5, the complete variable domain reads GAGVSQSPSNKVTEKGKDVELRCDPISGHTALYWYRQSLGQGLEFLIYFQGNSAPDKSGLPSDRFSAERTGGSVSTLTIQRTQQEDSAVYLCASSRAGPNQPQHFGDGTRLSIL.

CDR3 nucleotide sequence: TGTGCCAGCAGTCTCCGAGCAGGGATGCCCTATGGCTACACCTTC. It codes for CASSLRAGMPYGYTF. The rearrangement joins TRBV6-2 or TRBV6-3 to TRBJ1-2, with D maybe TRBD1 (5 bases). The germline V gene has CDR1 MNHEY and CDR2 SVGEGT. CDR3 size: 15 residues. V lost 5 bases, J lost 4 bases, and 17 bases lay in between.

V usage is TRBV7-2 and J usage is TRBJ2-2, with 7 positions matching TRBD1. V trimming: 6 bases; J trimming: 7 bases; junction bases outside the gene matches: 11. The CDR3 length is 15 residues. The germline gives CDR1 SGHTA, CDR2 FQGNSA. CDR3 region: CASRYETGLGGELFF. CDR3 DNA sequence: TGTGCCAGCAGATACGAGACAGGGTTGGGCGGGGAGCTGTTTTTT. The full variable domain, in which reference TRBV7-2 and TRBJ2-2 provide the parts outside the CDR3, is GAGVSQSPSNKVTEKGKDVELRCDPISGHTALYWYRQSLGQGLEFLIYFQGNSAPDKSGLPSDRFSAERTGGSVSTLTIQRTQQEDSAVYLCASRYETGLGGELFFGEGSRLTVL.

The rearrangement uses TRBV18 and TRBJ2-1, with 16 bases fitting TRBD2. The ends lost 0 bases at V and 7 bases at J; junction bases unmatched: 0. This CDR3 region has 16 residues. The germline V gene has CDR1 KGHSH and CDR2 LQKENI. The CDR3 sequence: CASSPPGLAGGNEQFF. The DNA for the CDR3 is TGTGCCAGCTCACCACCGGGACTAGCGGGAGGGAATGAGCAGTTCTTC.

This sequence joins TRBV5-4 and TRBJ2-7; TRBD1 matches 9 bases. Germline CDR1 reads SGHNT; CDR2 reads YYREEE (reference sequence). CDR3 size: 15 residues. Losses at the gene ends were 0 bases for V and 4 bases for J; bases not matched to a gene: 5. Here the CDR3 reads CASSLDRGRSYEQYF. The CDR3 DNA sequence: TGTGCCAGCAGCTTGGACAGGGGGCGGTCTTACGAGCAGTACTTC.

This clone has only a few counts. This chain joins TRBV11-2 and TRBJ1-6, with D perhaps matching TRBD1 (6 bases). The CDR3 has 15 residues. CDR1 is SGHAT, CDR2 FQNNGV, per germline. V lost 4 bases, J lost 7 bases, and 14 bases lay in between. DNA for the CDR3: TGTGCCAGCAGCTCCCGGACAGACGGGAATTCACCCCTCCACTTT. This sequence encodes CASSSRTDGNSPLHF.

This clone has a single count. CDR3 protein: CAISGGRRGDGYTF. Written as DNA, the CDR3 is TGTGCCATCAGTGGGGGCCGCAGGGGGGACGGCTACACCTTC. The gene calls are TRBV10-3 and TRBJ1-2; 7 bases are a match to TRBD1. The V and J ends lost 4 bases and 8 bases, in that order; junction bases with no gene match: 10. The CDR3 is 14 amino acids. CDR1 and CDR2 from the germline V gene are ENHRY and SYGVKD.

The chain joins TRBV5-5 to TRBJ1-2; D is uncertain. Germline assignment: CDR1 SGHKS and CDR2 YYEKEE (reference sequence). The CDR3 extends over 12 amino acids. The V and J ends lost 7 bases and 4 bases respectively, with 11 bases between them. The chain's CDR3 is CASEKGGYGYTF. In DNA, the CDR3 is TGTGCCAGCGAAAAGGGAGGCTATGGCTACACCTTC.